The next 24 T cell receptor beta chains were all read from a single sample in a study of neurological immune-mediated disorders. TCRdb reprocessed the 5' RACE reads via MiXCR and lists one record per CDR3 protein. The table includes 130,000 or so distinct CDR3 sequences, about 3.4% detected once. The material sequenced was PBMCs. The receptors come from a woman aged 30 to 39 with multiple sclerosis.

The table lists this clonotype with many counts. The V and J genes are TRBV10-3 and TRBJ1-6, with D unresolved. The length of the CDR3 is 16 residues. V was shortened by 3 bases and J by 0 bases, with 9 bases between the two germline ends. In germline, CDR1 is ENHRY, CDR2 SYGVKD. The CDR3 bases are TGTGCCATCAGTGATACCAGGAGCTCCTATAATTCACCCCTCCACTTT. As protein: CAISDTRSSYNSPLHF.

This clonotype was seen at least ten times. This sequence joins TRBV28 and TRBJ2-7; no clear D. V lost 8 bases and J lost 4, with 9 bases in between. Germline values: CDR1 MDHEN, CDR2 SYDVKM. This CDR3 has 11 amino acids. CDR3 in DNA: TGTGCCAGCGGGCATGATTACGAGCAGTACTTC. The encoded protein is CASGHDYEQYF.

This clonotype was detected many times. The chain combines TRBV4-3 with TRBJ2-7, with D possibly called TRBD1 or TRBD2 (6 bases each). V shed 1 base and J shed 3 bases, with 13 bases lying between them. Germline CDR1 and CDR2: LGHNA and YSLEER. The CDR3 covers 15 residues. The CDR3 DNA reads TGCGCCAGCAGCCAAGCCCCAGGGGAGGTCTACGAGCAGTACTTC. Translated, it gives CASSQAPGEVYEQYF.

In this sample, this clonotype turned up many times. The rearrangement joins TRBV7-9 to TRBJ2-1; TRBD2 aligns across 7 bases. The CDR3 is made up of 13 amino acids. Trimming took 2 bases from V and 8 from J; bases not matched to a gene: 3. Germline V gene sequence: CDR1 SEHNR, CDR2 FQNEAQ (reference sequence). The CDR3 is CASSLRLADEQFF. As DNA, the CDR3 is TGTGCCAGCAGCTTAAGACTAGCAGATGAGCAGTTCTTC.

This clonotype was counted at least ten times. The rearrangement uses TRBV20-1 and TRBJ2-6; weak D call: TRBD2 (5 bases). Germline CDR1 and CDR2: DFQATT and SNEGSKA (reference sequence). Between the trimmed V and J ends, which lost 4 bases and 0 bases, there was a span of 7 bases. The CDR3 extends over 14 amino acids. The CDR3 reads CSAKGSSGANVLTF. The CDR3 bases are TGCAGTGCTAAAGGGAGCTCTGGGGCCAACGTCCTGACTTTC.

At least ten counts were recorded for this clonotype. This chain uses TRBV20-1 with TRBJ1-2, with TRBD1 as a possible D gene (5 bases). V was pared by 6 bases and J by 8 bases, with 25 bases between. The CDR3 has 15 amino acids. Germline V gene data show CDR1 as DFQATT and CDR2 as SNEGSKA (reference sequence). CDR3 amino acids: CSALPRGQAGWGYTF. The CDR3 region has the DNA TGCAGTGCCTTACCCCGGGGCCAAGCGGGGTGGGGCTACACCTTC.

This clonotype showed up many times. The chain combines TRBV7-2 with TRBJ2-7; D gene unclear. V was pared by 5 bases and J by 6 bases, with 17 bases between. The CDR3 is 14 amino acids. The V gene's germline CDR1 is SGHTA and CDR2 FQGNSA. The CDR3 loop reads CASSLLPRAVEQYF. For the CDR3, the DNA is TGTGCCAGCAGCCTCCTCCCAAGGGCGGTCGAGCAGTACTTC. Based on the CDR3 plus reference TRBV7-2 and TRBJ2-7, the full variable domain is GAGVSQSPSNKVTEKGKDVELRCDPISGHTALYWYRQSLGQGLEFLIYFQGNSAPDKSGLPSDRFSAERTGGSVSTLTIQRTQQEDSAVYLCASSLLPRAVEQYFGPGTRLTVT.

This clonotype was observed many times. The chain's CDR3 is CASSLAARGITEAFF. The CDR3 DNA reads TGTGCCAGCAGCTTAGCGGCCAGGGGAATCACTGAAGCTTTCTTT. The gene calls are TRBV7-8 and TRBJ1-1; weak D call: TRBD1 (6 bases). Germline assignment: CDR1 SGHVS and CDR2 FQNEAQ. V lost 0 bases, J lost 4 bases, and 12 bases lay in between. The CDR3 has 15 amino acids. Full variable domain (outside the CDR3, taken from reference TRBV7-8 and TRBJ1-1): GAGVSQSPRYKVAKRGQDVALRCDPISGHVSLFWYQQALGQGPEFLTYFQNEAQLDKSGLPSDRFFAERPEGSVSTLKIQRTQQEDSAVYLCASSLAARGITEAFFGQGTRLTVV.

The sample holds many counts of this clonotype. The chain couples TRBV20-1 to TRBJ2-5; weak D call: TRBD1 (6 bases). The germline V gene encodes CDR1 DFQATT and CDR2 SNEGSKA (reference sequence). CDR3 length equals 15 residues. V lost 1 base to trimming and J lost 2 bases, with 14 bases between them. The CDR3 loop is CSARAGTSAQETQYF. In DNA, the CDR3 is TGCAGTGCTAGAGCCGGGACATCCGCTCAAGAGACCCAGTACTTC.

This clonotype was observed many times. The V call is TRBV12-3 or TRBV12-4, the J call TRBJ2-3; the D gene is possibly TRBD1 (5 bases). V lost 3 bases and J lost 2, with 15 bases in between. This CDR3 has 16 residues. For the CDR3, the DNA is TGTGCCAGCAGTTTCGGTGACAGAGCGTTCACAGATACGCAGTATTTT. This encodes CASSFGDRAFTDTQYF.

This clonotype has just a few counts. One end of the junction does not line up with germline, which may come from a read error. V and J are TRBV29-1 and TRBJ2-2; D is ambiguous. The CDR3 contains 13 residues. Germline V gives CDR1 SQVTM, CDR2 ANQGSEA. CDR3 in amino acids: CSVEVRNNGELFF. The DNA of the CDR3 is TGCAGCGTTGAAGTCAGGAACAACGGGGAGCTGTTTTTT.

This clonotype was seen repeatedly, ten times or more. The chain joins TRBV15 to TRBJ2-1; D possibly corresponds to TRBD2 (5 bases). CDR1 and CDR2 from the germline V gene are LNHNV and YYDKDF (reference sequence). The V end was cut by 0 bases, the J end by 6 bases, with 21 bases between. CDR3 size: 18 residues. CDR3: CATSRDPDWALRINEQFF. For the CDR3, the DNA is TGTGCCACCAGCAGAGACCCGGACTGGGCCCTGAGGATCAATGAGCAGTTCTTC.

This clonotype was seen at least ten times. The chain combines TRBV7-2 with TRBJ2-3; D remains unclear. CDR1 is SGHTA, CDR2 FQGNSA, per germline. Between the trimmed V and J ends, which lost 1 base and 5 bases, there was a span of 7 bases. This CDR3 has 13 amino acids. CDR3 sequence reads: CASSLDAVDTQYF. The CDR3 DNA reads TGTGCCAGCAGCTTAGATGCGGTAGATACGCAGTATTTT.

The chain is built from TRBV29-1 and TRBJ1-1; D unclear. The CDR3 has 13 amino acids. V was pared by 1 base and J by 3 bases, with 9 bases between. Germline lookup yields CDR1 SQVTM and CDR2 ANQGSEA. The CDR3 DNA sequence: TGCAGCGTTGAAGTAGGCGGGGACACTGAAGCTTTCTTT. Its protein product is CSVEVGGDTEAFF.

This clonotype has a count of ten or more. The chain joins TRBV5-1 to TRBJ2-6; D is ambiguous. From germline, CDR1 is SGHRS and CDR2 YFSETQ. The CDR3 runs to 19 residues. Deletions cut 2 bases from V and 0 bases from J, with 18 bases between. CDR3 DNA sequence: TGCGCCAGCAGCTTAATAGACCCCGGCAGAAGCTCTGGGGCCAACGTCCTGACTTTC. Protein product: CASSLIDPGRSSGANVLTF.

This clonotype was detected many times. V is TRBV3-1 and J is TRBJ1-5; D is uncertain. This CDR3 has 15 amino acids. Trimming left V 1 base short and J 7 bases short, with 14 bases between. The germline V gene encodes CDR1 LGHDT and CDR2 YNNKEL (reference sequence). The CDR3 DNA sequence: TGTGCCAGCAGCCAAGTCGAGTCCACCAGGCAGCCCCAGCATTTT. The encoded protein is CASSQVESTRQPQHF.

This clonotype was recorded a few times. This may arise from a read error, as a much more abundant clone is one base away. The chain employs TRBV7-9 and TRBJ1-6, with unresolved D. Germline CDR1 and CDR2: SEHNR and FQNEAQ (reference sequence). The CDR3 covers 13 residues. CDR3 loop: CASSRAPNSPLNF. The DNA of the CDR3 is TGTGCCAGCAGCAGGGCCCCCAATTCACCCCTCAACTTT. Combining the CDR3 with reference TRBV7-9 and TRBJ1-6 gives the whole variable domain DTGVSQNPRHKITKRGQNVTFRCDPISEHNRLYWYRQTLGQGPEFLTYFQNEAQLEKSRLLSDRFSAERPKGSFSTLEIQRTEQGDSAMYLCASSRAPNSPLNFGNGTRLTVT.

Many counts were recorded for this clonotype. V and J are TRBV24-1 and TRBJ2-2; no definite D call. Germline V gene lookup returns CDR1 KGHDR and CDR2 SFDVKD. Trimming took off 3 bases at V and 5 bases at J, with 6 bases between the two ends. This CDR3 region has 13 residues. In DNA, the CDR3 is TGTGCCACCAGTGATCTTGTTACCGGGGAGCTGTTTTTT. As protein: CATSDLVTGELFF.

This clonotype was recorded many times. Written as DNA, the CDR3 is TGTGCCAGCAGTTTTCAGGTCGAGAGCAATCAGCCCCAGCATTTT. Amino acid sequence: CASSFQVESNQPQHF. The chain has TRBV7-2 and TRBJ1-5, with D unresolved. The CDR3 runs to 15 residues. Trimming stripped 6 bases from V and 1 base from J, with 13 bases between. Germline CDR1 SGHTA, CDR2 FQGNSA.

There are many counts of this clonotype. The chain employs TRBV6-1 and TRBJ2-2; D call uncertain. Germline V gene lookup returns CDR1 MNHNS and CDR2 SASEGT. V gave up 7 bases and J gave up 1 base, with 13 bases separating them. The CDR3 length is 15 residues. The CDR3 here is CASTTHPENTGELFF. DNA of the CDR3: TGTGCCAGCACCACTCATCCGGAGAACACCGGGGAGCTGTTTTTT.

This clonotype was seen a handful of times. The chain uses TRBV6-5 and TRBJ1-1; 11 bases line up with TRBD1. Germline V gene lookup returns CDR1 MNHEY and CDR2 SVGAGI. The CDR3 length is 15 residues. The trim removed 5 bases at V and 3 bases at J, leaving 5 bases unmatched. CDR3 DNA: TGTGCCAGCAGTGGACAGGGGGCCGGGTACACTGAAGCTTTCTTT. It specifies CASSGQGAGYTEAFF.

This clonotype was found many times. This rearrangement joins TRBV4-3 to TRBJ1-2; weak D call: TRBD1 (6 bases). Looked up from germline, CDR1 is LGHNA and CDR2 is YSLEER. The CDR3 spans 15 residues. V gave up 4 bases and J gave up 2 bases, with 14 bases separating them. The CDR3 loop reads CASSPGTNSNYGYTF. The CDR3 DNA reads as TGCGCCAGCAGCCCAGGGACAAATTCGAACTATGGCTACACCTTC.

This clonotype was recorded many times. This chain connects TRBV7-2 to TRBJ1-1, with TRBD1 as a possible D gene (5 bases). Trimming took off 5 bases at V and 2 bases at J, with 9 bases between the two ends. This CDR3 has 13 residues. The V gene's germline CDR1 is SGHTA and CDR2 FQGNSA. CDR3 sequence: CASSGQRNTEAFF. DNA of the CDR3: TGTGCCAGCAGCGGACAACGAAACACTGAAGCTTTCTTT.

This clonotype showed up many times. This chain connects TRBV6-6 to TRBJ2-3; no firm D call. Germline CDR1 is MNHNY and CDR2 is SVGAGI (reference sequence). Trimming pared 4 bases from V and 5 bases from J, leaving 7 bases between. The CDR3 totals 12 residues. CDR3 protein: CASSFGRDTQYF. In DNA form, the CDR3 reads TGTGCCAGCAGTTTTGGCAGAGATACGCAGTATTTT.